The 30 T cell receptor beta chains in this list originate from one sample, sequenced in a study of CD8+CD57+ T cells in acquired aplastic anemia. TCR beta VDJ and CDR3 were profiled, and genomic DNA was the template. TCRdb fed the reads into MiXCR, producing one record per CDR3 protein. The repertoire includes 100,000 to 150,000 distinct CDR3 sequences, 40% of them detected once, and about 2.6% sits in the top ten. Patients chosen for sequencing had shown CD8+CD57+ cell expansion by flow cytometry. Material for sequencing was sorted CD4+, CD8+, or CD8+CD57+ T cells (not recorded which) from PBMCs. Source of these receptors: a human donor with aplastic anemia.

In regard to this clonotype: An end of the junction differs from the germline gene, which may be a read error. The V call is TRBV15, the J call TRBJ1-2; D gene ambiguous. CDR1 is LNHNV and CDR2 is YYDKDF in the germline V gene (reference sequence). The CDR3 runs to 15 residues. Here the CDR3 reads CAPSRDLEAVGGYTF. CDR3 bases: TGTGCCCCCAGCAGAGATCTAGAGGCGGTTGGTGGCTACACCTTC.

This clonotype was seen ten or more times. One end of the junction varies from germline; a read error may be responsible. The chain is built from TRBV7-7 and TRBJ2-1; D may match TRBD1 or TRBD2 (6 bases each). The length of the CDR3 is 15 residues. Per germline, CDR1 SSHAT and CDR2 FNYEAQ (reference sequence). The CDR3 sequence: CASSLGGFSYNEQFF. The CDR3 DNA follows: TGTGCTAGCAGCTTAGGGGGGTTCTCCTACAATGAGCAGTTCTTC.

This clonotype was observed many times. The chain recombines TRBV15 with TRBJ1-1; 7 bases map to TRBD1. Trimming removed 9 bases from V and 7 bases from J; junction bases left unmatched: 2. The CDR3 is 10 amino acids. CDR1 and CDR2 (germline): LNHNV, YYDKDF (reference sequence). The CDR3 DNA reads TGTGCCACGGGACAGATTGAAGCTTTCTTT. This codes for CATGQIEAFF.

This clonotype has a count of ten or more. The chain is built from TRBV2 and TRBJ2-1, with D possibly matching TRBD1 (5 bases). Germline CDR1 SNHLY, CDR2 FYNNEI. CDR3 length equals 14 residues. The V end lost 4 bases, the J end lost 10 bases, and 17 bases lay between the germline ends. CDR3 DNA: TGTGCCAGCAGTGGGGAAAGGGGTACTGGGGAGCAGTTCTTC. It translates to CASSGERGTGEQFF. Full variable domain (outside the CDR3, taken from reference TRBV2 and TRBJ2-1): EPEVTQTPSHQVTQMGQEVILRCVPISNHLYFYWYRQILGQKVEFLVSFYNNEISEKSEIFDDQFSVERPDGSNFTLKIRSTKLEDSAMYFCASSGERGTGEQFFGPGTRLTVL.

The V call is TRBV7-2, the J call TRBJ1-1, with a tentative D call TRBD1 (6 bases). Germline values: CDR1 SGHTA, CDR2 FQGNSA. This CDR3 is built from 12 residues. V was cut by 3 bases and J by 7 bases, with 9 bases left in between. The CDR3 region has the DNA TGTGCCAGCAGCTTCTCAGGGGTTGAAGCTTTCTTT. It translates to CASSFSGVEAFF.

This chain joins TRBV7-3 and TRBJ2-3; weak D call: TRBD1 (7 bases). The V and J ends lost 5 bases and 3 bases respectively, with 18 bases between them. In germline, CDR1 is SGHTA, CDR2 FQGTGA. The CDR3 has 16 residues. CDR3 in amino acids: CASSLIGRGVTDTQYF. The CDR3 DNA reads as TGTGCCAGCAGCCTAATTGGCAGGGGGGTTACAGATACGCAGTATTTT.

This clonotype was observed at least ten times. The chain's CDR3 is CASSEGARNSPLHF. CDR3 DNA sequence: TGTGCCAGTAGTGAAGGGGCGCGGAATTCACCCCTCCACTTT. J is TRBJ1-6 and V is TRBV19; D is possibly TRBD1 (5 bases). Trimming left V 5 bases short and J 7 bases short, with 12 bases between. This CDR3 region has 14 residues. Germline V gene data show CDR1 as LNHDA and CDR2 as SQIVND (reference sequence).

The chain has TRBV7-2 and TRBJ1-3; no reliable D call. From germline, CDR1 is SGHTA and CDR2 FQGNSA. This CDR3 has 13 amino acids. The ends were cut back, 7 bases at V and 4 bases at J, with 11 bases in the middle. In DNA form, the CDR3 reads TGTGCCAGCACCAGCCCGGGAGGAAACACCATATATTTT. The encoded protein is CASTSPGGNTIYF.

This clonotype appeared many times. V gene TRBV19 combines with J gene TRBJ1-1; D is unresolved. The germline CDR1 and CDR2 sequences are LNHDA and SQIVND (reference sequence). This CDR3 has 14 amino acids. V gave up 6 bases and J gave up 1 base, with 12 bases separating them. The CDR3 DNA sequence: TGTGCCAGTAGGGACGCCCTGGGGAACACTGAAGCTTTCTTT. This encodes CASRDALGNTEAFF.

This clonotype appeared many times. The chain couples TRBV10-3 to TRBJ1-5, with D perhaps matching TRBD1 (5 bases). Germline loops: CDR1 ENHRY, CDR2 SYGVKD. The V and J ends lost 6 bases and 0 bases respectively, with 9 bases between them. This CDR3 region has 14 residues. The CDR3 region is CAISGDSSNQPQHF. CDR3 sequence (DNA): TGTGCCATCAGCGGGGACTCTAGCAATCAGCCCCAGCATTTT.

Turning to this clonotype: The CDR3 ends on some other residue instead of the conserved phenylalanine or tryptophan, so this is likely a read error. V gene TRBV4-2 combines with J gene TRBJ2-7; D is unclear. The CDR3 consists of 18 residues. Trimming shortened V by 0 bases and J by 1 base, and 19 bases separated the two germline ends. In germline, CDR1 is LGHNA, CDR2 YNFKEQ. CDR3 in amino acids: CASSQEKARAYGSYEQYL. CDR3 DNA sequence: TGTGCCAGCAGCCAAGAAAAAGCCCGGGCCTACGGTTCCTACGAGCAGTACCTC.

This chain uses TRBV24-1 with TRBJ2-2; 9 nucleotides line up with TRBD1. The V gene end was trimmed by 5 bases and the J gene end by 3 bases; junction bases not matched to a gene: 9. The CDR3 totals 17 residues. Germline lookup yields CDR1 KGHDR and CDR2 SFDVKD. In DNA, the CDR3 is TGTGCCACCAGTGTAGGGGGACAGGGAAGAGACACCGGGGAGCTGTTTTTT. It is translated as CATSVGGQGRDTGELFF.

Turning to this clonotype: At one end the junction does not follow the germline gene, possibly because of a read error. This CDR3 reads CASNLGRANTGELFF. The CDR3 region has the DNA TGTGCCAGCAACTTGGGCCGCGCGAACACCGGGGAGCTGTTTTTT. The V and J genes are TRBV5-8 and TRBJ2-2; D remains unclear. The germline gives CDR1 SGHTS, CDR2 YDEGEE. The CDR3 consists of 15 residues.

This clonotype was found many times. The rearrangement uses TRBV7-2 and TRBJ2-5; D not resolved. Germline CDR1 SGHTA, CDR2 FQGNSA. The CDR3 spans 15 residues. Deletions cut 5 bases from V and 5 bases from J, with 18 bases between. This chain's CDR3 is CASSLYLTASETQYF. CDR3 nucleotide sequence: TGTGCCAGCAGCCTCTACCTAACGGCGAGTGAGACCCAGTACTTC.

This clonotype was detected many times. CDR3 coding DNA: TGTGCCAGCAGTGAGGGCCTAGGCCGGGACACCGGGGAGCTGTTTTTT. This gives the protein CASSEGLGRDTGELFF. The chain employs TRBV2 and TRBJ2-2; D not certain. Trimming cost V 3 bases and J 3 bases, with 14 bases left between them. This CDR3 spans 16 amino acids. CDR1 and CDR2 from the germline V gene are SNHLY and FYNNEI.

The chain joins TRBV15 to TRBJ1-6; the D gene is possibly TRBD1 (6 bases). The CDR3 is made up of 17 amino acids. The germline gives CDR1 LNHNV, CDR2 YYDKDF (reference sequence). With 0 bases removed from V and 9 bases from J, the gap between germline ends came to 18 bases. The CDR3 region is CATSRDNKGVFSSPLHF. In nucleotides, the CDR3 is TGTGCCACCAGCAGAGATAACAAGGGGGTCTTCAGTTCACCCCTCCACTTT.

This clonotype was recorded many times. This chain connects TRBV6-1 to TRBJ1-3, with D tentatively TRBD1 (5 bases). The CDR3 runs to 15 residues. V was shortened by 6 bases and J by 2 bases, with 14 bases between the two germline ends. Germline-derived CDR1 and CDR2 are MNHNS and SASEGT. The CDR3 DNA sequence: TGTGCCAGCAGACGCACCGGGACGACTGGAAACACCATATATTTT. Translating gives CASRRTGTTGNTIYF.

This clonotype was recorded many times. The chain is built from TRBV20-1 and TRBJ1-5; 7 positions agree with TRBD1. V lost 3 bases and J lost 5; bases outside the gene matches: 7. Germline CDR1 and CDR2: DFQATT and SNEGSKA (reference sequence). The CDR3 totals 14 residues. The CDR3, as DNA: TGCAGTGCTAGGGTTCGGGACAGAGATCAGCCCCAGCATTTT. It yields the protein CSARVRDRDQPQHF.

This clonotype was recorded at least ten times. CDR3 amino acids: CASSQRTSGVGADTQYF. CDR3 bases: TGTGCCAGCAGCCAGAGGACTAGCGGGGTAGGGGCAGATACGCAGTATTTT. The V and J genes are TRBV11-2 and TRBJ2-3; 12 positions match TRBD2. The V segment lost 5 bases and the J segment 4 bases; nucleotides outside the gene matches: 10. This CDR3 is built from 17 residues. Germline V gives CDR1 SGHAT, CDR2 FQNNGV.

The CDR3 DNA sequence: TGCGCCAGCAGCTTGGGGCACCTTATAGCCGGGACCTACGCGAGGCAGCCCCAGCATTTT. Protein: CASSLGHLIAGTYARQPQHF. The J gene is TRBJ1-5, the V gene TRBV5-1; possibly TRBD1 for D (5 bases). Trimming shortened V by 0 bases and J by 7 bases, and 29 bases separated the two germline ends. The germline V gene encodes CDR1 SGHRS and CDR2 YFSETQ. This CDR3 has 20 residues.

This chain uses TRBV6-6 with TRBJ2-1; 7 bases are shared with TRBD1. From germline, CDR1 is MNHNY and CDR2 SVGAGI (reference sequence). V dropped 10 bases and J dropped 9; count of bases not matched to a gene: 18. The length of the CDR3 is 15 residues. As DNA, the CDR3 is TGTGCCAACACCTTCGGACAGGTCCGTGTCAGTGAGCAGTTCTTC. It is translated as CANTFGQVRVSEQFF.

This clonotype was seen repeatedly, ten times or more. This chain uses TRBV10-3 with TRBJ1-1, with D possibly TRBD1 on 6 matching bases. CDR1 and CDR2 (germline): ENHRY, SYGVKD. The CDR3 loop spans 14 amino acids. V shed 2 bases and J shed 2 bases, with 9 bases lying between them. The CDR3 is CAISEGRGNTEAFF. CDR3 bases: TGTGCCATCAGTGAGGGCAGGGGAAACACTGAAGCTTTCTTT.

This clonotype occurred a few times. This sequence joins TRBV11-1 and TRBJ1-3; D possibly corresponds to TRBD1 (6 bases). V lost 3 bases to trimming and J lost 0 bases, with 18 bases between them. This CDR3 spans 18 amino acids. Germline assignment: CDR1 SGHAT and CDR2 FQDESV (reference sequence). CDR3 DNA: TGTGCCAGCAGCTTTAAAAGGACAGACTTGAGCTCTGGAAACACCATATATTTT. Amino acids: CASSFKRTDLSSGNTIYF.

This clonotype occurred many times. The rearrangement links TRBV6-1 to TRBJ2-5, with 9 bases identical to TRBD2. Germline V gives CDR1 MNHNS, CDR2 SASEGT. V shed 5 bases, J shed 1 base, and the junction held 2 bases outside the gene matches. The CDR3 runs 14 residues. CDR3 residues: CASSLAGAQETQYF. The CDR3 DNA follows: TGTGCCAGCAGTTTAGCGGGGGCCCAAGAGACCCAGTACTTC.

This clonotype has a count of ten or more. J is TRBJ2-1 and V is TRBV7-9, with D possibly matching TRBD1 (6 bases). Germline assignment: CDR1 SEHNR and CDR2 FQNEAQ (reference sequence). V shed 7 bases and J shed 5 bases, with 9 bases lying between them. CDR3 size: 12 residues. CDR3 region: CASNRQDNEQFF. The CDR3 nucleotides are TGTGCCAGCAACCGACAGGACAATGAGCAGTTCTTC.

This clonotype came up many times. The chain links TRBV10-2 to TRBJ1-3; unclear D gene. V was clipped by 0 bases and J by 0 bases, with 9 bases between them. The CDR3 has 16 amino acids. The germline CDR1 and CDR2 sequences are WSHSY and SAAADI. Written as DNA, the CDR3 is TGCGCCAGCAGTGAGTCATCCGGCCACTCTGGAAACACCATATATTTT. Amino acid sequence: CASSESSGHSGNTIYF.

The V call is TRBV19, the J call TRBJ2-7, with 7 bases fitting TRBD1. From germline, CDR1 is LNHDA and CDR2 SQIVND (reference sequence). This CDR3 has 14 residues. J was trimmed by 5 bases and V by 5 bases; bases with no gene match: 9. CDR3 in amino acids: CASSFSRDSHEQYV. Here the CDR3 DNA reads TGTGCCAGTAGTTTCTCCCGGGACAGCCACGAGCAGTACGTC.

This clonotype was seen repeatedly, ten times or more. The CDR3 sequence is CASRQIGAGKQFF. The DNA of the CDR3 is TGTGCCAGCAGGCAAATCGGGGCTGGAAAGCAGTTCTTC. The chain uses TRBV5-6 and TRBJ2-1, with D possibly called TRBD1 or TRBD2 (5 bases each). Trimming pared 5 bases from V and 11 bases from J, leaving 17 bases between. The CDR3 loop spans 13 amino acids. The germline V gene encodes CDR1 SGHDT and CDR2 YYEEEE.

This clonotype was seen at least ten times. This chain connects TRBV24-1 to TRBJ1-1; D is unclear. The V and J ends lost 0 bases and 5 bases respectively, with 0 bases between them. The CDR3 has 11 amino acids. Looked up from germline, CDR1 is KGHDR and CDR2 is SFDVKD. CDR3 nucleotide sequence: TGTGCCACCAGTGATTTGACTGAAGCTTTCTTT. It is translated as CATSDLTEAFF.

This clonotype was seen ten or more times. J is TRBJ1-5 and V is TRBV28, with D possibly being TRBD1 (6 bases). The CDR3 is 14 residues long. Germline V lookup: CDR1 MDHEN, CDR2 SYDVKM. Trimming cost V 5 bases and J 2 bases, with 10 bases left between them. In DNA, the CDR3 is TGTGCCAGCAGTCGGGCAGGGGGCAATCAGCCCCAGCATTTT. Its translation is CASSRAGGNQPQHF.